One sample yielded the 25 T cell receptor beta chains listed below, sequenced in a study of blood T cell repertoires in COVID-19. Sequenced by immunoSEQ multiplex PCR; TCRdb stores in-frame clones only, minus some. The repertoire has about 130,000 clones, 70% to 90% of them found once; the top ten carry more than 0.9%. What was sequenced was peripheral blood. The receptors originated from a woman of 80 years or more with acute or convalescent COVID-19.

The rearrangement joins TRBV19 to TRBJ1-2; D may be TRBD1 (5 bases). The CDR3 runs to 14 residues. Trimming cost V 7 bases and J 1 base, with 13 bases left between them. Germline V CDR1 and CDR2: LNHDA, SQIVND (reference sequence). CDR3 loop: CASTLGGSNYGYTF. CDR3 DNA sequence: TGTGCCAGTACCCTGGGGGGGAGTAACTATGGCTACACCTTC.

Notes on this clone: The sample contains more than one DNA sequence encoding this CDR3. The chain joins TRBV10-3 to TRBJ1-1, with 9 bases identical to TRBD1. The CDR3 runs 14 residues. The junction had 4 bases not matched to a gene; V was cut back by 6 bases and J by 2 bases. The germline V gene has CDR1 ENHRY and CDR2 SYGVKD. CDR3 in DNA: TGTGCCATCAGCGAGGGACAGGGCAACACTGAAGCTTTCTTT. Its protein is CAISEGQGNTEAFF.

This clone appeared a single time. The gene calls are TRBV2 and TRBJ1-2; maybe TRBD1 (5 bases). This CDR3 has 13 residues. Per germline, CDR1 SNHLY and CDR2 FYNNEI. V lost 4 bases and J lost 6, with 12 bases in between. This chain's CDR3 is CASSVQGIDGYTF. CDR3 DNA sequence: TGTGCCAGCAGTGTCCAGGGAATTGATGGCTACACCTTC.

The gene calls are TRBV9 and TRBJ2-1; TRBD2 might be the D (5 bases). CDR3 size: 18 residues. Germline V gives CDR1 SGDLS, CDR2 YYNGEE. The V end lost 3 bases, the J end lost 5 bases, and 24 bases lay between the germline ends. The DNA for the CDR3 is TGTGCCAGCAGCGACCAACGTACGGGTCTAGCCTCGCACAATGAGCAGTTCTTC. Protein product: CASSDQRTGLASHNEQFF.

This clone was found a few times. The chain links TRBV6-2 or TRBV6-3 to TRBJ2-1, with 10 bases identical to TRBD2. The CDR3 covers 15 residues. Germline trimming cut 2 bases from V and 7 bases from J; bases unmatched to any gene: 5. The germline V gene encodes CDR1 MNHEY and CDR2 SVGEGT. The DNA for the CDR3 is TGTGCCAGCAGTTACGAACTAGCGGGACAGAATGAGCAGTTCTTC. This encodes CASSYELAGQNEQFF.

Points on this clone: The germline gene is not matched at one end of the junction; a read error may be the cause. The CDR3 loop is CASSYSGSPDQDF. The CDR3 coding sequence is TGTGCCAGCAGTTACTCGGGCAGCCCCGACCAGGACTTC. The chain joins TRBV6-2 or TRBV6-3 to TRBJ2-4; D remains ambiguous. CDR1 is MNHEY, CDR2 SVGEGT, per germline. The length of the CDR3 is 13 residues.

V and J are TRBV7-3 and TRBJ2-2, with TRBD2 as a possible D gene (5 bases). Trimming stripped 2 bases from V and 1 base from J, with 11 bases between. CDR3 length: 16 amino acids. CDR1 and CDR2 (germline): SGHTA, FQGTGA. The CDR3 reads CASSLWRAQNTGELFF. CDR3 coding DNA: TGTGCCAGCAGCTTATGGCGGGCCCAGAACACCGGGGAGCTGTTTTTT.

The rearrangement uses TRBV7-8 and TRBJ1-2; weak D call: TRBD1 (6 bases). The length of the CDR3 is 16 residues. Germline V CDR1 and CDR2: SGHVS, FQNEAQ. Trimming cost V 1 base and J 1 base, with 13 bases left between them. The CDR3 DNA reads TGTGCCAGCAGCTTAGAACGCGGACAGATTAACTATGGCTACACCTTC. It codes for CASSLERGQINYGYTF. Full variable domain (remainder filled in from reference TRBV7-8 and TRBJ1-2): GAGVSQSPRYKVAKRGQDVALRCDPISGHVSLFWYQQALGQGPEFLTYFQNEAQLDKSGLPSDRFFAERPEGSVSTLKIQRTQQEDSAVYLCASSLERGQINYGYTFGSGTRLTVV.

The J gene is TRBJ2-2, the V gene TRBV6-1, with TRBD1 matching 7 bases. V dropped 1 base and J dropped 4; count of bases not matched to a gene: 9. This CDR3 has 17 amino acids. CDR1 MNHNS and CDR2 SASEGT come from the germline V gene. This CDR3 is CASSEEGFAGGTGELFF. The CDR3 bases are TGTGCCAGCAGTGAAGAAGGCTTCGCAGGGGGCACCGGGGAGCTGTTTTTT.

The CDR3 DNA reads TGTGCCAGTAGGGTGACCGCGGGCTATGGCTACACCTTC. Amino acids: CASRVTAGYGYTF. The chain is built from TRBV19 and TRBJ1-2; D remains ambiguous. CDR1 and CDR2 from the germline V gene are LNHDA and SQIVND (reference sequence). Trimming left V 6 bases short and J 4 bases short, with 12 bases between. This CDR3 has 13 amino acids.

This clone was detected once. This chain joins TRBV10-3 and TRBJ2-7; TRBD2 is a possible D gene (5 bases). This CDR3 has 16 residues. Trimming shortened V by 6 bases and J by 3 bases, and 21 bases separated the two germline ends. Germline CDR1 and CDR2: ENHRY and SYGVKD. The CDR3 nucleotides read TGTGCCATCAGCAGGACCGGGGTGGTTGTTGGCTACGAGCAGTACTTC. The encoded protein is CAISRTGVVVGYEQYF.

The rearrangement joins TRBV6-5 to TRBJ2-4; D is unclear. From germline, CDR1 is MNHEY and CDR2 SVGAGI. The CDR3 has 13 amino acids. Trimming took 0 bases from V and 8 from J, leaving 8 bases between them. The CDR3: CASSYSHGDIQYF. CDR3 coding DNA: TGTGCCAGCAGTTACTCCCATGGAGACATTCAGTACTTC.

V gene TRBV3-1 (or the pseudogene TRBV3-2) combines with J gene TRBJ1-2, with 7 bases aligning to TRBD1. V lost 0 bases to trimming and J lost 7 bases; unmatched junction nucleotides: 5. Per the germline V gene, CDR1 is LGHDT and CDR2 is YNNKEL (reference sequence). This CDR3 comprises 14 residues. This chain's CDR3 is CASSQENRGSGYTF. DNA of the CDR3: TGTGCCAGCAGCCAAGAGAACAGGGGTTCTGGCTACACCTTC.

This chain links TRBV5-1 with TRBJ2-3; tentatively, D is TRBD2 (7 bases). This CDR3 has 15 amino acids. V was clipped by 0 bases and J by 3 bases, with 11 bases between them. Germline values: CDR1 SGHRS, CDR2 YFSETQ. The CDR3 reads CASSLAGRGTDTQYF. CDR3 nucleotide sequence: TGCGCCAGCAGCTTGGCAGGGAGGGGGACAGATACGCAGTATTTT. Using reference TRBV5-1 and TRBJ2-3 for the parts outside the CDR3, the full variable domain is KAGVTQTPRYLIKTRGQQVTLSCSPISGHRSVSWYQQTPGQGLQFLFEYFSETQRNKGNFPGRFSGRQFSNSRSEMNVSTLELGDSALYLCASSLAGRGTDTQYFGPGTRLTVL.

The J gene is TRBJ2-2, the V gene TRBV2; 7 positions agree with TRBD1. Unmatched junction bases numbered 12, after V lost 8 bases and J lost 6 bases. Germline CDR1 reads SNHLY; CDR2 reads FYNNEI. The CDR3 extends over 15 amino acids. CDR3 nucleotides: TGTGCCAGCCTCATCGGGACAGTCTCCGCCGGGGAGCTGTTTTTT. Residues: CASLIGTVSAGELFF.

The chain combines TRBV29-1 with TRBJ1-1, with D tentatively TRBD1 (6 bases). This CDR3 is 14 amino acids long. Trimming pared 7 bases from V and 0 bases from J, leaving 15 bases between. Germline V gives CDR1 SQVTM, CDR2 ANQGSEA. CDR3 coding DNA: TGCAGCGCCGCACAGGGTTGGATGAACACTGAAGCTTTCTTT. It encodes CSAAQGWMNTEAFF. Full variable domain (missing parts from reference TRBV29-1 and TRBJ1-1): SAVISQKPSRDICQRGTSLTIQCQVDSQVTMMFWYRQQPGQSLTLIATANQGSEATYESGFVIDKFPISRPNLTFSTLTVSNMSPEDSSIYLCSAAQGWMNTEAFFGQGTRLTVV.

V gene TRBV7-9 combines with J gene TRBJ1-5; D is perhaps TRBD1 (5 bases). The CDR3 has 16 amino acids. Trimming removed 5 bases from V and 6 bases from J, with 20 bases in between. Germline V gene sequence: CDR1 SEHNR, CDR2 FQNEAQ (reference sequence). The CDR3 spells CASSPGEQGFTQPQHF. The CDR3, as DNA: TGTGCCAGCAGCCCAGGCGAGCAGGGATTCACTCAGCCCCAGCATTTT.

This clone has just one count. The chain joins TRBV28 to TRBJ2-1; D gene unclear. V lost 3 bases, J lost 9 bases, and 9 bases lay in between. Germline loops: CDR1 MDHEN, CDR2 SYDVKM. The CDR3 is made up of 12 amino acids. The CDR3 is CASSFPRGEQFF. For the CDR3, the DNA is TGTGCCAGCAGTTTCCCTAGAGGTGAGCAGTTCTTC.

This clone showed up just a few times. The chain employs TRBV29-1 and TRBJ1-2; 8 bases line up with TRBD1. The V gene's germline CDR1 is SQVTM and CDR2 ANQGSEA. V gave up 2 bases and J gave up 7 bases; unmatched junction bases: 0. The CDR3 is 11 residues long. In DNA, the CDR3 is TGCAGCGTTGAACAGGGGGCTGGCTACACCTTC. Translating gives CSVEQGAGYTF.

The rearrangement joins TRBV5-1 to TRBJ1-6; the D gene is possibly TRBD1 (5 bases). Trimming removed 0 bases from V and 6 bases from J, with 7 bases in between. This CDR3 region has 14 residues. Germline V CDR1 and CDR2: SGHRS, YFSETQ. CDR3 in amino acids: CASSLGQPNSPLHF. The CDR3 nucleotides are TGCGCCAGCAGCTTGGGACAGCCTAATTCACCCCTCCACTTT. Full variable domain (outside the CDR3, taken from reference TRBV5-1 and TRBJ1-6): KAGVTQTPRYLIKTRGQQVTLSCSPISGHRSVSWYQQTPGQGLQFLFEYFSETQRNKGNFPGRFSGRQFSNSRSEMNVSTLELGDSALYLCASSLGQPNSPLHFGNGTRLTVT.

This clone has a single count. The CDR3 sequence is CASSLGESSYNSPLHF. In nucleotides, the CDR3 is TGCGCCAGCAGCTTGGGGGAGAGCTCCTATAATTCACCCCTCCACTTT. The chain carries TRBV5-1 and TRBJ1-6; no clear D gene. Germline assignment: CDR1 SGHRS and CDR2 YFSETQ. The CDR3 totals 16 residues. The ends were cut back, 0 bases at V and 0 bases at J, with 7 bases in the middle.

In nucleotides, the CDR3 is TGTGCCAGCAGAGAAAGACAGGCGCCCTACGAGCAGTACTTC. It codes for CASRERQAPYEQYF. The chain recombines TRBV7-2 with TRBJ2-7, with D maybe TRBD1 (6 bases). The CDR3 runs 14 residues. The V end lost 6 bases, the J end lost 2 bases, and 14 bases lay between the germline ends. Germline lookup yields CDR1 SGHTA and CDR2 FQGNSA.

In DNA, the CDR3 is TGTGCCATCAGAAACGACAGGGTTGCTGAAGCTTTCTTT. This codes for CAIRNDRVAEAFF. The J gene is TRBJ1-1, the V gene TRBV10-3; 7 bases map to TRBD1. Germline V CDR1 and CDR2: ENHRY, SYGVKD. This CDR3 spans 13 amino acids. V lost 6 bases and J lost 6; bases outside the gene matches: 7.

The chain couples TRBV7-9 to TRBJ1-4, with D possibly TRBD1 on 5 matching bases. This CDR3 has 15 amino acids. Germline assignment: CDR1 SEHNR and CDR2 FQNEAQ (reference sequence). Trimming removed 1 base at V and 2 bases at J, with 8 bases between. The CDR3 reads CASSLVSGTNEKLFF. CDR3 sequence (DNA): TGTGCCAGCAGCTTAGTCTCAGGGACTAATGAAAAACTGTTTTTT. Looking up the rest from reference TRBV7-9 and TRBJ1-4 gives the full variable domain: DTGVSQNPRHKITKRGQNVTFRCDPISEHNRLYWYRQTLGQGPEFLTYFQNEAQLEKSRLLSDRFSAERPKGSFSTLEIQRTEQGDSAMYLCASSLVSGTNEKLFFGSGTQLSVL.

V and J are TRBV2 and TRBJ2-5, with D possibly TRBD2 on 6 matching bases. Germline assignment: CDR1 SNHLY and CDR2 FYNNEI. Trimming stripped 6 bases from V and 3 bases from J, with 17 bases between. The CDR3 spans 15 residues. DNA of the CDR3: TGTGCCAGCAGGGAACCGGGACTGCCCAAAGAGACCCAGTACTTC. Its protein product is CASREPGLPKETQYF. Full variable domain (rest looked up from reference TRBV2 and TRBJ2-5): EPEVTQTPSHQVTQMGQEVILRCVPISNHLYFYWYRQILGQKVEFLVSFYNNEISEKSEIFDDQFSVERPDGSNFTLKIRSTKLEDSAMYFCASREPGLPKETQYFGPGTRLLVL.